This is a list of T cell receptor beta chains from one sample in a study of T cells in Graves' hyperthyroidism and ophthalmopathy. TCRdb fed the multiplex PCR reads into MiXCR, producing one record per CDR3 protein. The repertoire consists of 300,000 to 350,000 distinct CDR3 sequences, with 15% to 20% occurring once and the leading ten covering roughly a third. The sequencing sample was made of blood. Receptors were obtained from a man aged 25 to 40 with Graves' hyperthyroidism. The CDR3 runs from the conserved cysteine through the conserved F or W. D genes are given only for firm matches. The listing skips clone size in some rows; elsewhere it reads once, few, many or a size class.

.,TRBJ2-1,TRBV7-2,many,TGTGCCAGCAGGTCTATGGGCAATGAGCAGTTCTTC,CASRSMGNEQFF
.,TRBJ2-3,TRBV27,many,TGTGCCAGCAGTTTAAACAGGGCCCAAGGGGGCACAGATACGCAGTATTTT,CASSLNRAQGGTDTQYF
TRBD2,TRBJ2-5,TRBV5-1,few,TGCGCCAGCAGCTTTGCCGGGGGGGTCGAAGAGACCCAGTACTTC,CASSFAGGVEETQYF
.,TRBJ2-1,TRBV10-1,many,TGCGCCAGCAGTGCCCGACTAGTAGATGAGCAGTTCTTC,CASSARLVDEQFF
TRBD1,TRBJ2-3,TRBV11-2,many,TGTGCCAGCAGCTCAGATTCCGGGACAGGCCTCACAGATACGCAGTATTTT,CASSSDSGTGLTDTQYF
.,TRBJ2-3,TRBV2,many,TGTGCCGCCGCAACAGGGAGCACAGATACGCAGTATTTT,CAAATGSTDTQYF
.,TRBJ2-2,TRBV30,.,TGTGCCTGGACGGTTGTCGCAGGGTTGGGCGGGGAGCTGTTTTTT,CAWTVVAGLGGELFF
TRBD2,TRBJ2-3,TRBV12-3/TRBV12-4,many,TGTGCCAGCAGTTTAGGTTGGCGACTAGCGGGAGCAGATACGCAGTATTTT,CASSLGWRLAGADTQYF
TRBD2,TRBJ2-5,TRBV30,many,TGTGCCTGGAGTGGACTAGCGGTACAAGAGACCCAGTACTTC,CAWSGLAVQETQYF
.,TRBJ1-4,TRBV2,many,TGTGCCAGCAGCTCGGCGCGGCGGGGTGAAAAACTGTTTTTT,CASSSARRGEKLFF
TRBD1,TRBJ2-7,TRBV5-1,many,TGCGCCAGCAAACAGGGGGACGAGCAGTACTTC,CASKQGDEQYF
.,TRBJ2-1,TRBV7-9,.,TGTGCCAGCAGCTCTCTCCATGAGCAGTTCTTC,CASSSLHEQFF
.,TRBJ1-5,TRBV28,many,TGTGCCAGCAGAACGACGGGGGCCCAGCCCCAGCATTTT,CASRTTGAQPQHF
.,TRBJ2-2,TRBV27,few,TGTGCCAGCTGGACTCTCTTGGCCGGGGAGCTGTTTTTT,CASWTLLAGELFF
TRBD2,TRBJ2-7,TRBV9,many,TGTGCCAGCAGCCCAAGGGTAGCGGGAAGCTCCTACGAGCAGTACTTC,CASSPRVAGSSYEQYF
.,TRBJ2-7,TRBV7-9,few,TGTGCCAGCAGCCTGAATAACTACGAGCAGTACTTC,CASSLNNYEQYF
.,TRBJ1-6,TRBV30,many,TGTGCCTGGAGCACTACAGGCTCCTATAATTCACCCCTCCACTTT,CAWSTTGSYNSPLHF
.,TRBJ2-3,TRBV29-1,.,TGCAGCGTTGAAACTAACTCCTACACAGATACGCAGTATTTT,CSVETNSYTDTQYF
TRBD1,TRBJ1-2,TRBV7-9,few,TGTGCCAGCAGCCCAACAGGGGCCGGTGGCTACACCTTC,CASSPTGAGGYTF
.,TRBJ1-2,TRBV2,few,TGTGCCAGTGAGTCGCGCTACACCTTC,CASESRYTF
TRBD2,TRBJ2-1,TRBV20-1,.,TGCAGTGCTAGGGAGCATGGGAGGGCTGGCACCTACAATGAGCAGTTCTTC,CSAREHGRAGTYNEQFF
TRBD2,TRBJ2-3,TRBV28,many,TGTGCCAGCAGGCCCCCCCGACGCGGCCGGACTAGCGGGGATACGCAGTATTTT,CASRPPRRGRTSGDTQYF
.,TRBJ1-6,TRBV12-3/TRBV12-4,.,TGTGCCAGCAGTTTAGGGGGAAGGAATTCACCCCTCCACTTT,CASSLGGRNSPLHF
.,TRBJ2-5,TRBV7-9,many,TGTGCCAGCAGCTTAAGGCAGGGACTGTTGGGAGAGACCCAGTACTTC,CASSLRQGLLGETQYF
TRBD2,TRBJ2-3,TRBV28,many,TGTGCCAGCAGTTTGACTAGCGGCCCCACAGATACGCAGTATTTT,CASSLTSGPTDTQYF
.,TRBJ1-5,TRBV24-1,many,TGTGCCACCAGTGATGTGTATCAGCCCCAGCATTTT,CATSDVYQPQHF
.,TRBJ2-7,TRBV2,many,TGTGCCAGCAGGAAGACTAACCTCTCCTACGAGCAGTACTTC,CASRKTNLSYEQYF
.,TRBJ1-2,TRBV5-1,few,TGCGCCAGCAGCTTGGCCGCCAGCTATAACTATGGCTACACCTTC,CASSLAASYNYGYTF
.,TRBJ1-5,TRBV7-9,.,TGTGCCAGCAGCCCCTTTACCGCCGACCTGCCCCAGCATTTT,CASSPFTADLPQHF
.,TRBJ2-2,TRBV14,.,TGTGCCAGCAGCCAAGTAAGGTCCGGGGAGCTGTTTTTT,CASSQVRSGELFF
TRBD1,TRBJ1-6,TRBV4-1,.,TGCGCCAGCAGCCAAGGACAGGGGGCCCTCAATTCACCCCTCCACTTT,CASSQGQGALNSPLHF
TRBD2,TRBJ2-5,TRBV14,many,TGTGCCAGCAGCCAAGGAACGACTAGCGGACAAGAGACCCAGTACTTC,CASSQGTTSGQETQYF
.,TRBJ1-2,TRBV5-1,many,TGCGCCAGCAGGCCGACAGACTATGGCTACACCTTC,CASRPTDYGYTF
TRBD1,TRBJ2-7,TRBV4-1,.,TGCGCCAGCAGCCAAGCGGACAGGGACTCCTACGAGCAGTACTTC,CASSQADRDSYEQYF
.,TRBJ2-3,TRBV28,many,TGTGCCAGCTTTGCGGGAACGAGTAGAGGCACAGATACGCAGTATTTT,CASFAGTSRGTDTQYF
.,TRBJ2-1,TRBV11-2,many,TGTGCCAGCAGCACCGGGACTCGATCCTACAATGAGCAGTTCTTC,CASSTGTRSYNEQFF
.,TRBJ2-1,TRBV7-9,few,TGTGCCAGCAGCTCGTCGTGGGTCTACAATGAGCAGTTCTTC,CASSSSWVYNEQFF
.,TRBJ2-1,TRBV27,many,TGTGCCAGCAGTTTATCGAACCCTAGCGCCTTAAACAATGAGCAGTTCTTC,CASSLSNPSALNNEQFF
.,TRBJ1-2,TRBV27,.,TGTGCCACCTCTGACCCTAGTGCGACCCGGGATGGCTACACCTTC,CATSDPSATRDGYTF
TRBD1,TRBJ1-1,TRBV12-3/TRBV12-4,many,TGTGCCAGCAGCTCCCGGGACAGGGGCACTGAAGCTTTCTTT,CASSSRDRGTEAFF
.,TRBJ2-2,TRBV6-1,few,TGTGCCAGCAGTGCCCCGGTTGGGACAACCGGGGAGCTGTTTTTT,CASSAPVGTTGELFF
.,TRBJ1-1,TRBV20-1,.,TGCAGTGCTCTTACCTCCTACGCCACTGAAGCTTTCTTT,CSALTSYATEAFF
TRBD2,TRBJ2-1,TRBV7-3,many,TGTGCCAGCAGCCCGATAGCGGGAGTTAGTAATGAGCAGTTCTTC,CASSPIAGVSNEQFF
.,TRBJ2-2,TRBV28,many,TGTGCCAGCAGTTTTATGGTTGGGGGGAACACCGGGGAGCTGTTTTTT,CASSFMVGGNTGELFF
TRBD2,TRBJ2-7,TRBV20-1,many,TGCAGTGCTACTAGCGGGAAGACCTACGAGCAGTACTTC,CSATSGKTYEQYF
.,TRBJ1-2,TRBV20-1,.,TGCAGTGCTAGAGCCCCCCTACCCAACGAGGGCGCGTCGTTTATCTATGGCTACACCTTC,CSARAPLPNEGASFIYGYTF
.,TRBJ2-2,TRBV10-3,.,TGTGCCATCAGTGAGTTCCGACAGGGAGGCACCGGGGAGCTGTTTTTT,CAISEFRQGGTGELFF
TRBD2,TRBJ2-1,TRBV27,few,TGTGCCAGCAGTTCCCTGACTAGCGGGCTTCAAGACAATGAGCAGTTCTTC,CASSSLTSGLQDNEQFF
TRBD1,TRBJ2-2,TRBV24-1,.,TGTGCCACCAGTGATTTGAGGGACAGACTTTCGAACACCGGGGAGCTGTTTTTT,CATSDLRDRLSNTGELFF
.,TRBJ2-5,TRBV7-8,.,TGTGCCAGCAGCCAACAAGGGACCCAGTACTTC,CASSQQGTQYF
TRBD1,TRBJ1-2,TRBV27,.,TGTGCCAGCAGTTTATCGACAGGGCTTGGCTATGGCTACACCTTC,CASSLSTGLGYGYTF
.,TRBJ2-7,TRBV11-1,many,TGTGCCAGCAGCACCGGACACTACGAGCAGTACTTC,CASSTGHYEQYF
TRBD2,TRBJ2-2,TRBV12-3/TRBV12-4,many,TGTGCCAGCAGACTTCTAGCGGGAGGGCCCGGGGAGCTGTTTTTT,CASRLLAGGPGELFF
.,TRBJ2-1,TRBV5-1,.,TGCGCCAGCAGCTCGACGGGAGTTAACAACAATGAGCAGTTCTTC,CASSSTGVNNNEQFF
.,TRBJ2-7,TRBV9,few,TGTGCCAGCAGCGTAGATAGACTCTACTACGAGCAGTACTTC,CASSVDRLYYEQYF
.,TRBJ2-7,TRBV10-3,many,TGTGCCATCAGTGAAGGGGCTAGAACGACCTACGAGCAGTACTTC,CAISEGARTTYEQYF
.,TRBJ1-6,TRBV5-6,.,TGTGCCAGCCGGGTCGGTACACGGATGGATTCACCCCTCCACTTT,CASRVGTRMDSPLHF